The present T cell receptor beta chain was sequenced within a study of T cell clonotyping in hematopoietic cell transplantation. Study results and caveats: At the given depth, recipient repertoires were over 95% de novo clonotypes. CD4 and CD8 repertoire contributions could not be separated without sorting. After transplant, recipient diversity fell while pathologically expanded clonotypes grew through day 180.

The germline CDR1 and CDR2 sequences are SQVTM and ANQGSEA. CDR3 length equals 15 residues. Trimming left V 4 bases short and J 0 bases short, with 15 bases between. The method was immunoSEQ multiplex PCR; TCRdb's version includes in-frame clones alone and lacks a portion of them. This sample has approximately 27,000 clones, with under 95% found just once. Time point meaning: recipient sample about 28 days before transplant, after cytoreduction. Recipient blood drawn about 28 days pretransplant and days 30, 100, 180 after. Details on this clone: Its specificity is unknown.

This sample comprised peripheral blood mononuclear cells, obtained before stem cell transplant. The receptor's source is a man aged 50-59 years with acute myeloid leukemia. Some clones in this sample may be carry-over from other donors' samples. The chain joins TRBV29-1 to TRBJ1-1, with D possibly being TRBD1 (6 bases). CDR3 in DNA: TGCAGCGTTGGAGGGGGGTTTGGCATGAACACTGAAGCTTTCTTT. Translating gives CSVGGGFGMNTEAFF. Full variable domain (outside the CDR3, taken from reference TRBV29-1 and TRBJ1-1): SAVISQKPSRDICQRGTSLTIQCQVDSQVTMMFWYRQQPGQSLTLIATANQGSEATYESGFVIDKFPISRPNLTFSTLTVSNMSPEDSSIYLCSVGGGFGMNTEAFFGQGTRLTVV.